A selection of T cell receptor beta chains follows, all from one sample in a study of shared clonotypes between healthy human individuals. Assay: immunoSEQ multiplex PCR; the TCRdb copy retains only in-frame clones and omits some. Among fewer than 800,000 clones, 92% were seen once, and the ten largest hold 24%. Input material: naive CD8+ T cells sorted from blood. The receptor source for this set is a man aged 30 to 39 in good health. The CDR3 runs from the conserved cysteine through the conserved F or W. The D gene is left open where the match is weak. Clone size, where shown, is once, few, many, or a class for clones that have expanded.

j_gene: TRBJ1-2
d_gene: NA
v_gene: TRBV6-5
abundance: NA
CDR3nt: TGTGCCAGCAGTTCGGGGGGCTACACCTTC
CDR3aa: CASSSGGYTF

j_gene: TRBJ2-1
d_gene: NA
v_gene: TRBV27
abundance: NA
CDR3nt: TGTGCCAGCAGTTTGGTCAGGCAAACTACCTACAATGAGCAGTTCTTC
CDR3aa: CASSLVRQTTYNEQFF

j_gene: TRBJ1-1
d_gene: NA
v_gene: TRBV7-9
abundance: NA
CDR3nt: TGTGCCAGCAGCTTAGGGCAGGGGTTCACTGAAGCTTTCTTT
CDR3aa: CASSLGQGFTEAFF

j_gene: TRBJ1-4
d_gene: NA
v_gene: TRBV5-1
abundance: once
CDR3nt: TGCGCCAGCAGCTTGGGATACGGAGATTCTGCTAATGAAAAACTGTTTTTT
CDR3aa: CASSLGYGDSANEKLFF

j_gene: TRBJ2-5
d_gene: NA
v_gene: TRBV10-3
abundance: NA
CDR3nt: TGTGCCATCAGTGAGGACAGGAACCAAGAGACCCAGTACTTC
CDR3aa: CAISEDRNQETQYF

j_gene: TRBJ2-1
d_gene: TRBD2
v_gene: TRBV2
abundance: NA
CDR3nt: TGTGCCAGCAGTGTAATTAGCGGGAGGGACAATGAGCAGTTCTTC
CDR3aa: CASSVISGRDNEQFF

j_gene: TRBJ2-7
d_gene: NA
v_gene: TRBV28
abundance: once
CDR3nt: TGTGCCAGCAGTTTATTGGAGACTAGTGGGGTCCTATACGAGCAGTACTTC
CDR3aa: CASSLLETSGVLYEQYF

j_gene: TRBJ2-1
d_gene: NA
v_gene: TRBV4-3
abundance: NA
CDR3nt: TGCGCCAGCAGCCAAGAGGCAGGGCCCTACAATGAGCAGTTCTTC
CDR3aa: CASSQEAGPYNEQFF

j_gene: TRBJ2-7
d_gene: NA
v_gene: TRBV19
abundance: NA
CDR3nt: TGTGCCAGCGCACTATCTGGGGGGCTCTACGAGCAGTACTTC
CDR3aa: CASALSGGLYEQYF

j_gene: TRBJ2-7
d_gene: TRBD2
v_gene: TRBV10-3
abundance: NA
CDR3nt: TGTGCCATCAGTGAGCCTACAGGGACTAGCGGGAGGGGGAACCCCTACGAGCAGTACTTC
CDR3aa: CAISEPTGTSGRGNPYEQYF

j_gene: TRBJ2-7
d_gene: TRBD1
v_gene: TRBV28
abundance: NA
CDR3nt: TGTGCCAGCAGTTTCCCGACGACAGGGGGGCCCCACTACGAGCAGTACTTC
CDR3aa: CASSFPTTGGPHYEQYF

j_gene: TRBJ2-7
d_gene: NA
v_gene: TRBV7-2
abundance: NA
CDR3nt: TGTGCCAGCAGCGCAGGGAGCTCCTACGAGCAGTACTTC
CDR3aa: CASSAGSSYEQYF

j_gene: TRBJ2-4
d_gene: TRBD2
v_gene: TRBV7-9
abundance: NA
CDR3nt: TGTGCCAGCAGCCTATCTAGCGGGCTAGCCAAAAACATTCAGTACTTC
CDR3aa: CASSLSSGLAKNIQYF

j_gene: TRBJ2-4
d_gene: NA
v_gene: TRBV23-1
abundance: NA
CDR3nt: TGCGCCAGCAGTCAACAGGAGCCTACCGAAAACATTCAGTACTTC
CDR3aa: CASSQQEPTENIQYF

j_gene: TRBJ2-4
d_gene: TRBD2
v_gene: TRBV5-1
abundance: NA
CDR3nt: TGCGCCAGCAGCTTGTGGACTAGCAACACTCAAAACATTCAGTACTTC
CDR3aa: CASSLWTSNTQNIQYF

j_gene: TRBJ2-5
d_gene: TRBD2
v_gene: TRBV5-6
abundance: NA
CDR3nt: TGTGCCAGCAGCTTGGCCCGACTAGCGGGACCGGGGGGCCAAGAGACCCAGTACTTC
CDR3aa: CASSLARLAGPGGQETQYF